The 8 T cell receptor beta chains in this list originate from one sample, sequenced in a study of blood T cells in healthy people across ages. A second PCR, run for roughly 7 to 12 cycles, used a sample-barcoded 5' primer plus a J-beta primer mix. Via MiXCR, TCRdb re-called the 5' RACE reads, giving one row per CDR3 protein. Counted here are more than 650,000 distinct CDR3 sequences, 22% occurring once; the ten biggest clones make up roughly 22%. Sample: blood. The receptors shown here come from a man aged 70 or older in good health.

The chain recombines TRBV7-9 with TRBJ2-5; maybe TRBD2 (6 bases). CDR3 length: 13 residues. The ends were cut back, 7 bases at V and 5 bases at J, with 14 bases in the middle. Germline V lookup: CDR1 SEHNR, CDR2 FQNEAQ (reference sequence). CDR3 protein: CASTGGLAETQYF. CDR3 in DNA: TGTGCCAGCACCGGAGGGCTAGCCGAGACCCAGTACTTC.

The CDR3 bases are TGCGCCAGCACCCCGCTCGGCGGGGCCACAGATACGCAGTATTTT. Residues: CASTPLGGATDTQYF. The rearrangement joins TRBV5-1 to TRBJ2-3; maybe TRBD2 (6 bases). This CDR3 contains 15 residues. Per germline, CDR1 SGHRS and CDR2 YFSETQ. The germline V and J ends were trimmed by 6 bases and 2 bases, with 16 bases remaining between them.

This clonotype has just a few counts. The chain couples TRBV25-1 to TRBJ1-1, with 8 bases aligning to TRBD1. With 5 bases clipped from V and 7 bases from J, the junction kept 9 bases outside the gene matches. The CDR3 runs to 14 residues. Germline CDR1 is MGHDK and CDR2 is SYGVNS. CDR3 DNA sequence: TGTGCCAGCAGTTTTCAGGGGGCACCGTATGAAGCTTTCTTT. As protein: CASSFQGAPYEAFF.

The genes are TRBV7-2 and TRBJ2-7; D is undetermined. The germline V gene has CDR1 SGHTA and CDR2 FQGNSA. V lost 0 bases and J lost 4, with 10 bases in between. The CDR3 is 14 amino acids. CDR3 loop: CASSLASLYYEQYF. CDR3 bases: TGTGCCAGCAGCTTAGCTAGTTTATATTACGAGCAGTACTTC.

In its sample, this clonotype was seen a few times. The rearrangement uses TRBV29-1 and TRBJ2-1, with D perhaps matching TRBD2 (6 bases). This CDR3 is built from 14 residues. The germline CDR1 and CDR2 sequences are SQVTM and ANQGSEA. V was trimmed by 4 bases and J by 2 bases, leaving 12 bases between them. The chain's CDR3 is CSVGPGGAYNEQFF. CDR3 sequence (DNA): TGCAGCGTTGGACCCGGGGGAGCCTACAATGAGCAGTTCTTC.

V usage is TRBV20-1 and J usage is TRBJ2-7; TRBD2 matches at 7 bases. This CDR3 contains 13 residues. The germline gives CDR1 DFQATT, CDR2 SNEGSKA (reference sequence). Trimming at V came to 6 bases and at J to 3 bases, leaving 8 bases not matched to a gene. The CDR3 DNA follows: TGCAGTGCGGGGACTAACAATCGCTACGAGCAGTACTTC. Its translation is CSAGTNNRYEQYF.

The J gene is TRBJ2-1, the V gene TRBV20-1; D gene uncertain. The germline V and J ends were trimmed by 3 bases and 7 bases, with 7 bases remaining between them. Germline V gene data show CDR1 as DFQATT and CDR2 as SNEGSKA (reference sequence). This CDR3 comprises 11 residues. The CDR3 nucleotides read TGCAGTGCTAGCCTGGGGAATGAGCAGTTCTTC. It specifies CSASLGNEQFF.

This clonotype was counted a few times. The CDR3 protein is CASSYPSGSSYNEQFF. CDR3 sequence (DNA): TGTGCCAGCAGTTACCCTAGCGGGAGCTCCTACAATGAGCAGTTCTTC. The chain uses TRBV6-6 and TRBJ2-1, with 10 nucleotides matching TRBD2. Germline V gene lookup returns CDR1 MNHNY and CDR2 SVGAGI (reference sequence). The V segment lost 2 bases and the J segment 0 bases; nucleotides outside the gene matches: 1. The CDR3 length is 16 residues.